The T cell receptor beta chain under discussion was sequenced for a study of response to subunit inactivated influenza vaccine. The CDR3 has 14 amino acids. Germline-derived CDR1 and CDR2 are MDHEN and SYDVKM. The germline V and J ends were trimmed by 6 bases and 3 bases, with 13 bases remaining between them. TCRdb re-called the RT-PCR reads through MiXCR, storing one row per CDR3 protein. The data show about 620,000 distinct CDR3 sequences, approximately 10% seen once. These data also formed part of another study, on T cells expressing NK-cell markers. That paper notes: The cDNA for TCR beta came from 5'RACE template switching with UMIs.

V is TRBV28 and J is TRBJ2-3; no definite D call. The source is a man in his forties or fifties who received an inactivated influenza vaccine. Sequenced here: PBMCs from blood, sampled on the day of vaccination. CDR3 sequence: CASRVAGATDTQYF. As DNA, the CDR3 is TGTGCCAGCAGGGTGGCAGGAGCAACAGATACGCAGTATTTT.